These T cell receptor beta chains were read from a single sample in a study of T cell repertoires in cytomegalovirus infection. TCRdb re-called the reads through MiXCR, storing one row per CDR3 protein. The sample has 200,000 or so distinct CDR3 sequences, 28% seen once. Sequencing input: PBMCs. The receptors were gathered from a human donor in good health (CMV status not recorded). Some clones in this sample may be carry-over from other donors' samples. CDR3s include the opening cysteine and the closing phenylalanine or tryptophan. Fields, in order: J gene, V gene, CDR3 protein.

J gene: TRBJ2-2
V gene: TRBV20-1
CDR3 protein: CSASGSPRGENTGELFF

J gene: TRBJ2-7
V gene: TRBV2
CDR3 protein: CASSEWVEQYF

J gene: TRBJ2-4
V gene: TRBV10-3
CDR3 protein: CAISLTSGGGMGAKNIQYF

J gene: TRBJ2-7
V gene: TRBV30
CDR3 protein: CAQRTGGSGEQYF

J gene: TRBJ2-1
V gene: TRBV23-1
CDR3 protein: CASSHSSTGPLRGQFF

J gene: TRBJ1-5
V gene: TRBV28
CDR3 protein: CASSLYMGGSNQPQHF

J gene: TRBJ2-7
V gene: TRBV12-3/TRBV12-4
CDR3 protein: CASSLASAFRGEQYF

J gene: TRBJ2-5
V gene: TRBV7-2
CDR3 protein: CASSPPKTTQYF

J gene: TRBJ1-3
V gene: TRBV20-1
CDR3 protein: CSGLAGNTIYF

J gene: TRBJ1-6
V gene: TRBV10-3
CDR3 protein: CAISEPDRPGSPLHF

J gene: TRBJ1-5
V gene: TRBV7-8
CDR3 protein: CASSLASRVANQPQHF

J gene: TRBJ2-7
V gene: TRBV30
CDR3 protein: CAWSPGGYEQYF

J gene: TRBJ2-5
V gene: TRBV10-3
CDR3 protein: CAISSIFTQQETQYF

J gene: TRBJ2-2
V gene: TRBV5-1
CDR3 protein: CASSSGVTGELFF

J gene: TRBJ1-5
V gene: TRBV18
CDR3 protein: CASSPSGTVSNQPQHF

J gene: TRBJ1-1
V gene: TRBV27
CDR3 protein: CASSLSPDSRAFF

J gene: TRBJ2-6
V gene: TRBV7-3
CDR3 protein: CASRRGTGDSGANVLTF

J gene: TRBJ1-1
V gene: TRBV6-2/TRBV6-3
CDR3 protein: CASSYPGGAFF

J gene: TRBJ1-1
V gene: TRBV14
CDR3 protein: CASSQEGRGAEAFF

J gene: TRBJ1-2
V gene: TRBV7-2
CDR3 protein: CASSLLGVPNYGYTF

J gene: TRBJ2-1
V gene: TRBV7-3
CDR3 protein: CASSFTGTSKFDEQFF

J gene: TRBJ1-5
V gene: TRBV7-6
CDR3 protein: CATTTFGQGSNQPQHF

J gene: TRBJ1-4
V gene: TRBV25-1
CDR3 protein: CASSGSEDRGEEKLFF

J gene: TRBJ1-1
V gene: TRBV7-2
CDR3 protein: CASSLESGEFTEAFF

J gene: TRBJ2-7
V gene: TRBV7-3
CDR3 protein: CASSLGGELYEQYF

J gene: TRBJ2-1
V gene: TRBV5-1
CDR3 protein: CASSQDSSSYNEQFF

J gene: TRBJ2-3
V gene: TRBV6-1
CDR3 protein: CASSEGSHPADTQYF

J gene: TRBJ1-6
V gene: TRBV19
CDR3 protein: CASTKTGPGISPLHF

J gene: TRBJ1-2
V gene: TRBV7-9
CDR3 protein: CASSPQSANYGYTF

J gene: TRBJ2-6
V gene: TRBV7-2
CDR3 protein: CAIVGGGANVLTF

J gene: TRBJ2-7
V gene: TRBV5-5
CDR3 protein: CASSPTGTAATYEQYF

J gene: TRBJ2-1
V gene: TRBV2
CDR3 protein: CASSEADGGLYNEQFF

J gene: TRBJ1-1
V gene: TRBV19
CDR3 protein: CASSSKASRGAFF